The rows below give T cell receptor beta chains drawn from one sample of a study of tumor-infiltrating lymphocytes in primary liver carcinoma. Using its own MiXCR run on the multiplex PCR reads, TCRdb lists one record per CDR3 protein. The profile shows roughly 100,000 distinct CDR3 sequences, approximately 70% of them singletons. Sequencing input: liver tumor tissue from sampling region 2. The receptors stem from a woman aged 55-69 years with primary liver carcinoma and hepatitis B virus infection. CDR3s include the opening cysteine and the closing phenylalanine or tryptophan. Fields, in order: J gene, V gene, D gene, clone size, CDR3 protein, CDR3 DNA. D genes are given only for firm matches. For some rows the clone size is stated as once, few or many, or as a class when expanded; others skip it.

j_gene: TRBJ1-2; v_gene: TRBV4-2; d_gene: -; abundance: -; CDR3aa: CASRQDLMGGNDYTF; CDR3nt: TGTGCCAGCAGACAAGATCTGATGGGGGGAAATGACTACACCTTC
j_gene: TRBJ2-3; v_gene: TRBV12-3/TRBV12-4; d_gene: TRBD1; abundance: -; CDR3aa: CASSIRQGDTDMQYF; CDR3nt: TGTGCCAGCAGTATCCGACAGGGTGATACAGATATGCAGTATTTT
j_gene: TRBJ1-5; v_gene: TRBV11-2; d_gene: -; abundance: -; CDR3aa: CASSIRMGGNQPQHF; CDR3nt: TGTGCCAGCAGCATCCGGATGGGAGGAAATCAGCCCCAGCATTTT
j_gene: TRBJ2-1; v_gene: TRBV6-1; d_gene: TRBD2; abundance: many; CDR3aa: CASSGAAGGDYNEQFF; CDR3nt: TGTGCCAGCAGTGGGGCCGCGGGAGGAGACTACAATGAGCAGTTCTTC
j_gene: TRBJ2-7; v_gene: TRBV4-1; d_gene: -; abundance: once; CDR3aa: CASSPMWRAYNQYF; CDR3nt: TGCGCCAGCAGCCCCATGTGGCGGGCCTACAATCAGTACTTT
j_gene: TRBJ2-1; v_gene: TRBV11-3; d_gene: TRBD2; abundance: once; CDR3aa: CASSAWDYNDQFF; CDR3nt: TGTGCCAGCAGTGCCTGGGACTACAATGATCAGTTCTTC
j_gene: TRBJ2-2; v_gene: TRBV29-1; d_gene: TRBD2; abundance: many; CDR3aa: CSVVTGTRNTGELFF; CDR3nt: TGCAGCGTCGTAACCGGGACTAGAAACACCGGGGAGCTGTTTTTT
j_gene: TRBJ2-7; v_gene: TRBV10-3; d_gene: -; abundance: -; CDR3aa: CAISTVPTSYEQYF; CDR3nt: TGTGCCATCAGCACCGTTCCCACTTCCTATGAGCAGTACTTC
j_gene: TRBJ2-2; v_gene: TRBV28; d_gene: -; abundance: -; CDR3aa: CAYGESNIGELFF; CDR3nt: TGTGCCTATGGGGAGTCGAACATCGGGGAGCTGTTTTTT
j_gene: TRBJ2-3; v_gene: TRBV5-1; d_gene: TRBD1; abundance: many; CDR3aa: CASSLGQGSGTDTQYF; CDR3nt: TGCGCCAGCAGCTTAGGACAGGGCAGCGGCACAGATACGCAGTATTTT
j_gene: TRBJ1-4; v_gene: TRBV21-1; d_gene: -; abundance: -; CDR3aa: CAISKSWGAGGNEKLFF; CDR3nt: TGTGCCATCAGCAAAAGTTGGGGGGCAGGGGGAAATGAAAAACTGTTTTTT
j_gene: TRBJ2-1; v_gene: TRBV11-2; d_gene: TRBD1; abundance: -; CDR3aa: CASSPDSRYRGQSF; CDR3nt: TGTGCGAGCAGTCCGGACTCGAGGTATAGGGGGCAGTCCTTC
j_gene: TRBJ1-5; v_gene: TRBV19; d_gene: -; abundance: -; CDR3aa: CASSIEGRGHQPQHF; CDR3nt: TGTGCCAGTAGTATAGAAGGGAGAGGCCATCAGCCCCAGCATTTT
j_gene: TRBJ2-7; v_gene: TRBV5-1; d_gene: TRBD2; abundance: -; CDR3aa: CANSSGTSVGHEQYF; CDR3nt: TGCGCCAACAGCTCAGGGACTAGCGTCGGTCACGAGCAGTACTTT
j_gene: TRBJ2-3; v_gene: TRBV11-2; d_gene: TRBD1; abundance: once; CDR3aa: CASSLDRVVDTQYF; CDR3nt: TGTGCCAGCAGCTTGGACAGGGTGGTAGATACGCAGTATTTT
j_gene: TRBJ2-7; v_gene: TRBV11-2; d_gene: -; abundance: -; CDR3aa: CANSLTSGSEQYF; CDR3nt: TGTGCCAACAGCTTAACTAGTGGGAGCGAGCAGTATTTC
j_gene: TRBJ2-2; v_gene: TRBV11-2; d_gene: -; abundance: -; CDR3aa: CTTSFWGGELFF; CDR3nt: TGTACCACCAGTTTCTGGGGCGGGGAGCTGTTTTTT
j_gene: TRBJ2-6; v_gene: TRBV2; d_gene: TRBD1; abundance: many; CDR3aa: CASSKTGGSGANVLTF; CDR3nt: TGTGCCAGCAGCAAGACAGGGGGCTCTGGGGCCAACGTCCTGACTTTC
j_gene: TRBJ1-1; v_gene: TRBV11-2; d_gene: -; abundance: many; CDR3aa: CASSSPERGVTEAFF; CDR3nt: TGTGCCAGCAGCTCACCTGAGAGGGGGGTGACTGAAGCTTTCTTT
j_gene: TRBJ2-5; v_gene: TRBV11-2; d_gene: -; abundance: -; CDR3aa: CASSLDFRVEIQYF; CDR3nt: TGTGCCAGCAGCTTAGATTTCAGGGTTGAGATCCAGTATTTC
j_gene: TRBJ1-5; v_gene: TRBV20-1; d_gene: -; abundance: few; CDR3aa: CSAKGDGYQPQHF; CDR3nt: TGCAGTGCTAAAGGGGACGGATACCAGCCCCAGCATTTT
j_gene: TRBJ2-7; v_gene: TRBV11-2; d_gene: -; abundance: medium-sized; CDR3aa: CASSFGLSYEQYF; CDR3nt: TGTGCCAGCAGCTTCGGACTCTCCTACGAGCAGTACTTC
j_gene: TRBJ2-1; v_gene: TRBV6-5; d_gene: -; abundance: -; CDR3aa: CASTTAAGGPGDQFF; CDR3nt: TGTGCCAGCACCACCGCAGCAGGAGGGCCCGGTGATCAGTTCTTC
j_gene: TRBJ2-7; v_gene: TRBV28; d_gene: -; abundance: medium-sized; CDR3aa: CASGFLGTPNYEQYF; CDR3nt: TGTGCCAGCGGCTTTTTGGGGACACCCAATTACGAGCAGTACTTC
j_gene: TRBJ2-1; v_gene: TRBV29-1; d_gene: -; abundance: many; CDR3aa: CSVEDLLGGAYNEQFF; CDR3nt: TGCAGCGTTGAAGATCTTTTGGGGGGAGCCTACAATGAGCAGTTCTTC
j_gene: TRBJ2-3; v_gene: TRBV6-2/TRBV6-3; d_gene: TRBD2; abundance: -; CDR3aa: CASLLAGAADTRYF; CDR3nt: TGTGCCAGCCTCTTAGCGGGAGCTGCAGATACGCGGTACTTT
j_gene: TRBJ2-3; v_gene: TRBV11-2; d_gene: -; abundance: -; CDR3aa: CASCPERGGYSGRRDTQYF; CDR3nt: TGTGCCAGCTGCCCCGAGAGGGGGGGATATAGCGGTCGCAGAGATACGCAGTATTTT
j_gene: TRBJ2-7; v_gene: TRBV11-3; d_gene: TRBD1; abundance: -; CDR3aa: CTSNSGTGGSLEQYF; CDR3nt: TGTACCAGCAACTCAGGGACAGGGGGCTCCCTCGAACAGTACTTC
j_gene: TRBJ2-4; v_gene: TRBV28; d_gene: -; abundance: -; CDR3aa: CASSTRGELAKNIQYF; CDR3nt: TGTGCCAGCAGTACACGCGGAGAGTTAGCCAAAAACATTCAGTACTTC
j_gene: TRBJ2-7; v_gene: TRBV29-1; d_gene: -; abundance: -; CDR3aa: CRVPGTPAAGHYEQYF; CDR3nt: TGCCGCGTCCCCGGGACCCCGGCCGCCGGGCACTACGAGCAGTACTTC
j_gene: TRBJ2-7; v_gene: TRBV11-2; d_gene: -; abundance: -; CDR3aa: CASSLGVPFYEQYF; CDR3nt: TGTGCCAGCAGCTTAGGCGTACCCTTCTACGAACAGTACTTC
j_gene: TRBJ1-6; v_gene: TRBV11-2; d_gene: -; abundance: -; CDR3aa: CASSLDPGDNLPLHF; CDR3nt: TGTGCCAGCAGCTTAGATCCTGGGGACAATTTGCCCCTCCACTTT
j_gene: TRBJ2-7; v_gene: TRBV11-3; d_gene: TRBD2; abundance: -; CDR3aa: CATNLSGREHEQYF; CDR3nt: TGTGCCACCAACTTAAGTGGGCGGGAGCACGAGCAGTACTTC
j_gene: TRBJ2-7; v_gene: TRBV9; d_gene: -; abundance: few; CDR3aa: CASSTTPGSYEQYF; CDR3nt: TGTGCCAGCAGCACAACCCCAGGTAGCTACGAGCAGTACTTC
j_gene: TRBJ1-2; v_gene: TRBV6-2/TRBV6-3; d_gene: -; abundance: many; CDR3aa: CASSPVLVSGYTF; CDR3nt: TGTGCCAGCAGCCCCGTATTGGTTTCTGGCTACACCTTC
j_gene: TRBJ2-1; v_gene: TRBV20-1; d_gene: -; abundance: -; CDR3aa: CSASDPLGGTYNEQFF; CDR3nt: TGCAGTGCTAGCGACCCCCTCGGGGGTACCTACAATGAGCAGTTCTTC
j_gene: TRBJ2-7; v_gene: TRBV5-6; d_gene: -; abundance: many; CDR3aa: CASSSGILYEQYF; CDR3nt: TGTGCCAGCAGCTCCGGGATCCTCTACGAGCAGTACTTC
j_gene: TRBJ2-2; v_gene: TRBV6-1; d_gene: -; abundance: -; CDR3aa: CANSEGDLYTGEMFF; CDR3nt: TGTGCCAACAGTGAAGGGGATCTGTACACCGGGGAGATGTTTTTT
j_gene: TRBJ2-5; v_gene: TRBV11-2; d_gene: -; abundance: -; CDR3aa: CASSIRRGTQYF; CDR3nt: TGTGCCAGCAGCATACGACGTGGGACCCAGTACTTC
j_gene: TRBJ1-1; v_gene: TRBV28; d_gene: -; abundance: -; CDR3aa: CASSLNLRGERTEAFF; CDR3nt: TGTGCCAGCAGTTTAAACCTCCGGGGGGAGCGCACTGAAGCTTTCTTT
j_gene: TRBJ2-1; v_gene: TRBV29-1; d_gene: TRBD2; abundance: -; CDR3aa: CSVLGFLGTSGRTSSYNEQFF; CDR3nt: TGTAGCGTTCTAGGGTTCCTCGGGACTAGCGGGAGGACAAGCTCCTACAATGAGCAGTTCTTC
j_gene: TRBJ2-7; v_gene: TRBV12-3/TRBV12-4; d_gene: -; abundance: -; CDR3aa: CASSPIPQGLGDYEQYF; CDR3nt: TGTGCCAGCAGTCCGATCCCCCAGGGACTGGGGGACTACGAGCAGTACTTC
j_gene: TRBJ1-1; v_gene: TRBV6-5; d_gene: -; abundance: -; CDR3aa: CARCRQRNTEAFF; CDR3nt: TGTGCCAGATGTAGACAGAGGAACACTGAAGCTTTCTTT
j_gene: TRBJ2-1; v_gene: TRBV11-1; d_gene: TRBD2; abundance: medium-sized; CDR3aa: CASSSTTSGSRNEQFF; CDR3nt: TGTGCCAGCAGCTCGACGACTAGCGGGAGCCGCAATGAGCAGTTCTTC
j_gene: TRBJ2-1; v_gene: TRBV11-2; d_gene: -; abundance: few; CDR3aa: CASSPDSRNREQFF; CDR3nt: TGTGCCAGTAGTCCGGACTCGAGGAATAGGGAGCAGTTCTTT
j_gene: TRBJ1-3; v_gene: TRBV30; d_gene: -; abundance: many; CDR3aa: CAWRARTAGNTIYF; CDR3nt: TGTGCCTGGAGGGCGAGGACAGCTGGAAACACCATATATTTT
j_gene: TRBJ2-1; v_gene: TRBV6-2/TRBV6-3; d_gene: -; abundance: once; CDR3aa: CASSTQGWMSEQFF; CDR3nt: TGTGCCAGCAGTACCCAAGGGTGGATGAGTGAGCAGTTCTTC
j_gene: TRBJ1-5; v_gene: TRBV6-1; d_gene: -; abundance: -; CDR3aa: CANSQEVGPASNQPQHF; CDR3nt: TGTGCCAACAGTCAGGAAGTCGGGCCCGCATCGAATCAGCCCCAGCACTTT
j_gene: TRBJ2-3; v_gene: TRBV4-2; d_gene: -; abundance: many; CDR3aa: CASSQEASDTQYF; CDR3nt: TGTGCCAGCAGCCAAGAGGCATCAGATACGCAGTATTTT
j_gene: TRBJ2-1; v_gene: TRBV6-5; d_gene: -; abundance: -; CDR3aa: CASSGSPRLAASYDEQFF; CDR3nt: TGTGCCAGCAGTGGGTCTCCCAGGCTAGCAGCCTCCTACGATGAGCAGTTCTTC